The 9 T cell receptor beta chains below were found in one sample sequenced in a study of beta chain features in type 1 diabetes. Expressed TCRB transcripts were sequenced after all isolated RNA was converted to cDNA. Profiled with immunoSEQ multiplex PCR; TCRdb holds only in-frame clones, not every one. The table records under 450,000 clones, over 11% of them present only once. Sequences were obtained from naive CD4+ T cells from blood. These receptors were obtained from a man aged 30 to 45 in good health.

This clone turned up a few times. The chain has TRBV7-9 and TRBJ2-1; 9 bases line up with TRBD2. Germline CDR1 reads SEHNR; CDR2 reads FQNEAQ (reference sequence). V lost 6 bases to trimming and J lost 2 bases; unmatched junction nucleotides: 11. The CDR3 runs 17 residues. CDR3 sequence reads: CASRIIRLADTYNEQFF. The DNA for the CDR3 is TGTGCCAGCAGAATTATCCGACTAGCGGACACCTACAATGAGCAGTTCTTC.

This clone showed up just a few times. The chain has TRBV28 and TRBJ2-7; 10 positions match TRBD1. The CDR3 is 15 amino acids. Trimming at V came to 3 bases and at J to 6 bases, leaving 8 bases not matched to a gene. Germline V gives CDR1 MDHEN, CDR2 SYDVKM. DNA of the CDR3: TGTGCCAGCAGTTTCTGTCGGACAGGGGGGTGCGAGCAGTACGTC. Its protein product is CASSFCRTGGCEQYV.

This clone occurred a few times. Other DNA sequences from this sample encode an identical CDR3 as well. The V gene is TRBV29-1, the J gene TRBJ1-1; tentative D call: TRBD1 (5 bases). The germline CDR1 and CDR2 sequences are SQVTM and ANQGSEA. Trimming took off 3 bases at V and 4 bases at J, with 6 bases between the two ends. The CDR3 runs 11 residues. This CDR3 reads CSVEGGTEAFF. In nucleotides, the CDR3 is TGCAGCGTTGAGGGGGGCACTGAAGCTTTCTTT.

The chain employs TRBV30 and TRBJ1-5; a weak D match, TRBD1 (6 bases). Germline CDR1 and CDR2: GTSNPN and SVGIG (reference sequence). The CDR3 totals 17 residues. V was clipped by 3 bases and J by 7 bases, with 25 bases between them. This chain's CDR3 is CAWSLPEYNRALQPQHF. Here the CDR3 DNA reads TGTGCCTGGAGCCTCCCTGAGTACAACAGGGCTTTGCAGCCCCAGCATTTT.

The gene calls are TRBV25-1 and TRBJ2-1, with 9 bases fitting TRBD1. CDR3 length: 16 amino acids. Trimming cost V 5 bases and J 9 bases; bases outside gene matches: 14. Per the germline V gene, CDR1 is MGHDK and CDR2 is SYGVNS. This CDR3 is CASSPSGTGFGSEQFF. CDR3 sequence (DNA): TGTGCCAGCAGTCCGTCCGGGACAGGGTTTGGTTCTGAGCAGTTCTTC. Variable domain in full (rest from reference TRBV25-1 and TRBJ2-1): EADIYQTPRYLVIGTGKKITLECSQTMGHDKMYWYQQDPGMELHLIHYSYGVNSTEKGDLSSESTVSRIRTEHFPLTLESARPSHTSQYLCASSPSGTGFGSEQFFGPGTRLTVL.

The chain couples TRBV13 to TRBJ1-4, with D uncertain. The V gene lost 6 bases and the J gene lost 10 bases, with 12 bases spanning the gap. CDR3 length: 12 residues. Germline V gene data show CDR1 as PRHDT and CDR2 as FYEKMQ (reference sequence). This chain's CDR3 is CASSPSYGKLFF. The CDR3 region has the DNA TGTGCCAGCAGTCCCAGCTACGGAAAACTGTTTTTT.

This clone was counted only a few times. The chain employs TRBV7-6 and TRBJ2-1, with TRBD2 identical over 11 bases. There are 16 residues in the CDR3. The junction had 11 bases not matched to a gene; V was cut back by 5 bases and J by 8 bases. Germline V CDR1 and CDR2: SGHVS, FNYEAQ. CDR3 nucleotides: TGTGCCAGCAGCCCTGGCCCCCTGACTAGCGGGGATGAGCAGTTCTTC. Protein: CASSPGPLTSGDEQFF.

The genes are TRBV9 and TRBJ2-3; 10 bases are shared with TRBD2. Germline lookup yields CDR1 SGDLS and CDR2 YYNGEE. This CDR3 region has 16 residues. V lost 3 bases and J lost 1; bases outside the gene matches: 5. The CDR3 sequence is CASSATGTSGTDTQYF. The CDR3 DNA reads TGTGCCAGCAGCGCCACCGGGACTAGCGGCACAGATACGCAGTATTTT.

Many counts were recorded for this clone. V usage is TRBV18 and J usage is TRBJ2-6; weak D call: TRBD2 (6 bases). Per germline, CDR1 KGHSH and CDR2 LQKENI. CDR3 length: 13 residues. Trimming took off 8 bases at V and 2 bases at J, with 7 bases between the two ends. CDR3 residues: CASGGPGANVLTF. The DNA of the CDR3 is TGTGCCAGCGGAGGGCCTGGGGCCAACGTCCTGACTTTC. The whole variable domain, remainder taken from reference TRBV18 and TRBJ2-6, is NAGVMQNPRHLVRRRGQEARLRCSPMKGHSHVYWYRQLPEEGLKFMVYLQKENIIDESGMPKERFSAEFPKEGPSILRIQQVVRGDSAAYFCASGGPGANVLTFGAGSRLTVL.